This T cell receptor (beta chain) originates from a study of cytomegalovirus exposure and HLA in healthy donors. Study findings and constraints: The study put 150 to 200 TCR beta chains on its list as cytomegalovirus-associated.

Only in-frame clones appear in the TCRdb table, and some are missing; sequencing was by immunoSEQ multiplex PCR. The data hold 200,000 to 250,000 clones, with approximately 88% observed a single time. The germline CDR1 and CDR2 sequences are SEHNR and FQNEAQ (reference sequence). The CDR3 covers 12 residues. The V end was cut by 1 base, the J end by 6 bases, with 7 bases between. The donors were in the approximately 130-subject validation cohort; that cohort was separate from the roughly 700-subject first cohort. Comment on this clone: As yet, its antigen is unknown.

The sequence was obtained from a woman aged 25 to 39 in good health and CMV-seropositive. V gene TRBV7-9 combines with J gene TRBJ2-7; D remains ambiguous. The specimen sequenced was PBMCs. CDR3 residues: CASSLGGTEQYF. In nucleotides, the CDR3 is TGTGCCAGCAGCTTAGGGGGAACCGAGCAGTACTTC.